These 9 T cell receptor beta chains were sequenced from one sample in a study of Ad26.COV2.S vaccination and SARS-CoV-2 variants. The repertoire was sequenced with immunoSEQ multiplex PCR; TCRdb's copy has only in-frame clones and lacks some. The data hold about 280,000 clones, with 70% to 90% observed a single time. Treatment noted: around 19 received Ad26.COV2.S at low or high dose, single or two shots; a few received placebo; per-sample allocation not given. Sample collection was performed on day 63 after the first vaccine or placebo injection. Material: peripheral blood, obtained in a trial of Ad26.COV2.S vaccine versus placebo. The source of these receptors is a person between 18 and 60 years old who received the Ad26.COV2.S COVID-19 vaccine or a placebo.

The chain combines TRBV7-6 with TRBJ2-7; TRBD2 aligns across 14 bases. CDR3 length: 15 residues. The V and J ends lost 6 bases and 3 bases, in that order; junction bases with no gene match: 4. Germline lookup yields CDR1 SGHVS and CDR2 FNYEAQ. The CDR3 loop is CASSWGTSGSYEQYF. The CDR3 DNA reads as TGTGCCAGCAGTTGGGGGACTAGCGGGAGCTACGAGCAGTACTTC.

This rearrangement joins TRBV5-1 to TRBJ2-2; 10 nucleotides match TRBD2. Germline V lookup: CDR1 SGHRS, CDR2 YFSETQ. V was pared by 6 bases and J by 1 base, with 3 bases of the junction left unmatched. The CDR3 sequence is 15 residues long. The CDR3 reads CASTIAGGNTGELFF. CDR3 in DNA: TGCGCCAGCACGATAGCGGGGGGGAACACCGGGGAGCTGTTTTTT. Full variable domain (remainder filled in from reference TRBV5-1 and TRBJ2-2): KAGVTQTPRYLIKTRGQQVTLSCSPISGHRSVSWYQQTPGQGLQFLFEYFSETQRNKGNFPGRFSGRQFSNSRSEMNVSTLELGDSALYLCASTIAGGNTGELFFGEGSRLTVL.

The chain joins TRBV5-4 to TRBJ2-3; 9 bases fit TRBD2. Germline V gene data show CDR1 as SGHNT and CDR2 as YYREEE (reference sequence). The V gene end was trimmed by 4 bases and the J gene end by 2 bases; junction bases not matched to a gene: 5. The CDR3 consists of 15 residues. The CDR3 DNA follows: TGTGCCAGCAGCCCGCTAGCGGGGAACACAGATACGCAGTATTTT. Protein product: CASSPLAGNTDTQYF.

The chain uses TRBV11-2 and TRBJ1-6; no firm D call. V shed 2 bases and J shed 5 bases, with 4 bases lying between them. Germline CDR1 and CDR2: SGHAT and FQNNGV. This CDR3 spans 13 amino acids. The chain's CDR3 is CASSLTDNSPLHF. The CDR3 DNA reads TGTGCCAGCAGCTTAACTGATAATTCACCCCTCCACTTT.

The gene calls are TRBV5-1 and TRBJ2-1, with 14 bases that match TRBD2. CDR1 is SGHRS and CDR2 is YFSETQ in the germline V gene. Unmatched junction bases numbered 4, after V lost 0 bases and J lost 8 bases. This CDR3 spans 16 amino acids. CDR3 coding DNA: TGCGCCAGCAGCTTGGGACTAGCGGGAGGGTCCCATGAGCAGTTCTTC. Translation: CASSLGLAGGSHEQFF.

The rearrangement links TRBV12-3 or TRBV12-4 to TRBJ2-2; D call uncertain. The CDR3 has 12 residues. V dropped 6 bases and J dropped 5 bases, with 7 bases sitting between them. DNA of the CDR3: TGTGCCAGCAGCCTCAGGACCGGGGAGCTGTTTTTT. Protein: CASSLRTGELFF.

The chain joins TRBV15 to TRBJ2-3; D gene ambiguous. Germline CDR1 is LNHNV and CDR2 is YYDKDF (reference sequence). The CDR3 has 13 amino acids. The V gene lost 3 bases and the J gene lost 6 bases, with 10 bases spanning the gap. The CDR3 region has the DNA TGTGCCACCAGCAGGCGTTTCGGGGATACGCAGTATTTT. This sequence encodes CATSRRFGDTQYF.

This rearrangement joins TRBV7-9 to TRBJ2-7; 9 positions match TRBD1. This CDR3 has 14 amino acids. The ends lost 5 bases at V and 4 bases at J; junction bases unmatched: 6. Per the germline V gene, CDR1 is SEHNR and CDR2 is FQNEAQ (reference sequence). The CDR3 sequence: CASSPTGGGYEQYF. DNA of the CDR3: TGTGCCAGCAGCCCCACAGGGGGCGGATACGAGCAGTACTTC.

This chain uses TRBV19 with TRBJ2-7; TRBD1 matches at 10 bases. Germline CDR1 reads LNHDA; CDR2 reads SQIVND (reference sequence). The CDR3 has 14 residues. With V trimmed by 6 bases and J by 6 bases, 8 bases remained unmatched. The CDR3 DNA reads as TGTGCCAGTAGCCAGACAGGGGGCCGTACCGAGCAGTACTTC. Amino acids: CASSQTGGRTEQYF.